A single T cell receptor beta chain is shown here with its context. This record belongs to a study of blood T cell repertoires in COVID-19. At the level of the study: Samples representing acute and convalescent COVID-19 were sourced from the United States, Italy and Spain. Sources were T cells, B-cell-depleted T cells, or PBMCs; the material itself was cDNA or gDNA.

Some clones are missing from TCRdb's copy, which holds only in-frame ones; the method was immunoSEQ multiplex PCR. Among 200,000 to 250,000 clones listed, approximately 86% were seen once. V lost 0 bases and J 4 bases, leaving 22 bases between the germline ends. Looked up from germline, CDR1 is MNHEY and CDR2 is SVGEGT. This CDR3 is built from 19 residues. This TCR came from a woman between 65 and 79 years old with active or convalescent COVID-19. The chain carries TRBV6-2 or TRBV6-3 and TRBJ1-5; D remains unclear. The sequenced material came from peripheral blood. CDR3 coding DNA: TGTGCCAGCAGTTACTCGGGAGGCCTTGGGTCAATCCTAAATCAGCCCCAGCATTTT. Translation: CASSYSGGLGSILNQPQHF.